This entry describes one TCR beta chain. This clone's antigen is unknown. No base quality information exists; no much larger clone differs at one position. The entry originates in a study of lymphopenia after photon versus proton radiotherapy (dated by TCRdb to 2018 to 2020). Notes on the research overall: The study compared the immunological effects of photon versus proton radiation therapy in patients with gastrointestinal tumors who developed high-grade lymphopenia. The study aimed to characterize how the two radiation modalities differ in their impact on the immune system. The cohort comprised 15 to 20 patients with gastrointestinal tumors who received either photon or proton therapy and then developed lymphopenia.

Trimming takes 6 bases from V and 8 bases from J, and the germline ends sit 16 bases apart. CDR1 is given as MNHEY and CDR2 as SVGAGI, both from the germline V gene. The CDR3 has 13 amino acids, counting the end cysteine and phenylalanine. Of all the DNA, just the CDR3 is kept, 39 bases in frame from base 1. The library was produced with the immunoSEQ multiplex PCR assay. Alongside multiparametric flow cytometry, deep sequencing of rearranged TCR beta loci was used to profile the T cell repertoires. TCRdb mirrors the immuneACCESS table, restricted to in-frame sequences. Some clones are absent from its copies; in checked studies, under half trace to an unresolved V gene, and the reason for the others is unknown. In all, the sample holds approximately 62,000 clones, and 65% to 85% of those were seen once. Together, the top ten hold about 2% of the sample. The research as a whole found: During treatment, patients who received proton therapy stayed relatively stable, whereas patients who received photon therapy lost naive T cells and TCR diversity and gained effector/memory populations. Across the cohort, a larger post-nadir drop in TCR diversity was inversely correlated with overall survival time among patients who died. The authors looked at the survival association only in patients who died, and they framed better survival with proton therapy as a possibility rather than a demonstrated result. After the lymphocyte count nadir, photon-treated repertoires showed oligoclonal expansion, especially of CD8+ Temra cells, which drove the drop in diversity.

The rearranged chain carries TRBV6-5 and TRBJ1-2, with an unclear D gene assignment. The source is a man between 60 and 70 years old with pancreatic cancer. The sample in question was peripheral blood, obtained from a patient treated with proton-based radiotherapy. Here the CDR3 is given as CASRLDGMGGYTF. The base sequence is TGTGCCAGCAGACTAGACGGGATGGGGGGCTACACCTTC.